The 32 T cell receptor beta chains presented below share a single source sample, sequenced in a study of CD8 T cells in ankylosing spondylitis. TCRdb processed the 5' RACE reads anew with MiXCR; each CDR3 protein has one entry. Counted here are just over 300,000 distinct CDR3 sequences, less than 25% occurring once; the ten biggest clones make up roughly 3.6%. Sequencing was performed on blood, either unsorted or a sorted T cell fraction (not recorded which). Every receptor here comes from a female donor with ankylosing spondylitis or in good health (not recorded which).

There are a few counts of this clonotype. The V and J genes are TRBV24-1 and TRBJ1-4; 7 bases map to TRBD1. Germline CDR1 reads KGHDR; CDR2 reads SFDVKD. This CDR3 is built from 15 residues. V shed 9 bases and J 0 bases; nucleotides not matched to a gene: 6. DNA of the CDR3: TGTGCCACCGGAGACAGGGTAACAACTAATGAAAAACTGTTTTTT. It translates to CATGDRVTTNEKLFF.

This rearrangement joins TRBV10-3 to TRBJ2-5; no reliable D call. Trimming took off 6 bases at V and 2 bases at J, with 10 bases between the two ends. The CDR3 has 13 amino acids. Germline-derived CDR1 and CDR2 are ENHRY and SYGVKD. The CDR3 region is CAIRPPGQETQYF. CDR3 DNA: TGTGCCATCAGGCCTCCTGGTCAAGAGACCCAGTACTTC.

The chain is built from TRBV15 and TRBJ2-1; 7 bases are shared with TRBD2. Germline lookup yields CDR1 LNHNV and CDR2 YYDKDF (reference sequence). The trim removed 5 bases at V and 3 bases at J, leaving 13 bases unmatched. This CDR3 is built from 17 residues. The CDR3 reads CATSPSTGRARYNEQFF. The CDR3 DNA is TGTGCCACCAGCCCCAGTACGGGGAGGGCCCGCTACAATGAGCAGTTCTTC.

This chain connects TRBV4-3 to TRBJ1-4, with D hard to call. V was trimmed by 0 bases and J by 5 bases, leaving 19 bases between them. The CDR3 extends over 18 amino acids. Germline CDR1 LGHNA, CDR2 YSLEER. The CDR3 nucleotides read TGCGCCAGCAGCCAAGAGGCGACACGGCTACCGATAAATGAAAAACTGTTTTTT. This codes for CASSQEATRLPINEKLFF.

The gene calls are TRBV11-2 and TRBJ2-7, with 7 bases aligning to TRBD2. Germline V gives CDR1 SGHAT, CDR2 FQNNGV. The CDR3 has 18 residues. Losses at the gene ends were 6 bases for V and 0 bases for J; bases not matched to a gene: 17. The DNA of the CDR3 is TGTGCCAGCAGTCGACAAAGTTCTGGGGGAGGGAGCTCCTACGAGCAGTACTTC. Residues: CASSRQSSGGGSSYEQYF.

The rearrangement joins TRBV7-9 to TRBJ2-2; D assignment may be TRBD1 or TRBD2 (5 bases each). From germline, CDR1 is SEHNR and CDR2 FQNEAQ (reference sequence). The CDR3 contains 14 residues. V gave up 2 bases and J gave up 4 bases, with 8 bases separating them. The CDR3 coding sequence is TGTGCCAGCAGCTTATCAGGGAGCACCGGGGAGCTGTTTTTT. Translated, it gives CASSLSGSTGELFF. Full variable domain (missing parts from reference TRBV7-9 and TRBJ2-2): DTGVSQNPRHKITKRGQNVTFRCDPISEHNRLYWYRQTLGQGPEFLTYFQNEAQLEKSRLLSDRFSAERPKGSFSTLEIQRTEQGDSAMYLCASSLSGSTGELFFGEGSRLTVL.

In this sample, this clonotype turned up many times. The chain has TRBV20-1 and TRBJ1-4; perhaps TRBD1 as D (5 bases). Germline V gene lookup returns CDR1 DFQATT and CDR2 SNEGSKA (reference sequence). The CDR3 extends over 16 amino acids. Trimming pared 1 base from V and 4 bases from J, leaving 16 bases between. CDR3 residues: CSARGGLGIGNEKLFF. The CDR3 nucleotides are TGCAGTGCTAGAGGGGGCTTGGGGATCGGTAATGAAAAACTGTTTTTT.

The rearrangement joins TRBV3-1 to TRBJ2-1; 7 positions match TRBD2. The CDR3 is made up of 17 amino acids. J lost 12 bases, V lost 0 bases, and 17 bases had no gene match. Germline V gene lookup returns CDR1 LGHDT and CDR2 YNNKEL (reference sequence). CDR3 protein: CASSQDWGGSDSIRQFF. The CDR3 DNA sequence: TGTGCCAGCAGCCAAGATTGGGGCGGGAGCGATTCGATTCGGCAGTTCTTC.

This clonotype has just a few counts. The chain has TRBV7-9 and TRBJ2-3, with 8 bases aligning to TRBD2. The germline V gene encodes CDR1 SEHNR and CDR2 FQNEAQ (reference sequence). V was clipped by 4 bases and J by 1 base; unmatched bases: 7. CDR3 length: 16 residues. The CDR3 protein is CASSSIETSGTDTQYF. The CDR3 DNA reads as TGTGCCAGCAGCTCCATAGAGACTAGCGGCACAGATACGCAGTATTTT.

This clonotype was counted between two and nine times. The gene calls are TRBV19 and TRBJ2-1; TRBD2 aligns across 9 bases. The CDR3 totals 16 residues. The junction had 8 bases not matched to a gene; V was cut back by 3 bases and J by 5 bases. The germline V gene encodes CDR1 LNHDA and CDR2 SQIVND (reference sequence). CDR3 in DNA: TGTGCCAGTAGTATTAGTCGACTAGCGGAAGACAATGAGCAGTTCTTC. Its protein product is CASSISRLAEDNEQFF.

This clonotype was detected ten times or more. The chain is built from TRBV7-2 and TRBJ2-7; D remains ambiguous. The CDR3 is 11 residues long. Trimming pared 4 bases from V and 3 bases from J, leaving 4 bases between. Germline lookup yields CDR1 SGHTA and CDR2 FQGNSA. This CDR3 reads CASSSNYEQYF. The CDR3 nucleotides are TGTGCCAGCAGCTCTAACTACGAGCAGTACTTC.

The V gene is TRBV20-1, the J gene TRBJ2-1; D perhaps matches TRBD2 (7 bases). CDR3 length: 13 residues. V was cut by 4 bases and J by 7 bases, with 14 bases left in between. CDR1 is DFQATT and CDR2 is SNEGSKA in the germline V gene (reference sequence). CDR3 sequence (DNA): TGCAGTGCTATAAGGGGGAGGGGTAATGAGCAGTTCTTC. Translated, it gives CSAIRGRGNEQFF.

The rearrangement links TRBV7-9 to TRBJ2-1; D might be TRBD1 (5 bases). CDR3 length: 15 residues. Germline V gene data show CDR1 as SEHNR and CDR2 as FQNEAQ (reference sequence). The ends were cut back, 7 bases at V and 0 bases at J, with 13 bases in the middle. DNA of the CDR3: TGTGCCAGCACTTGGGGCGAAAGCTCCTACAATGAGCAGTTCTTC. Encoded protein: CASTWGESSYNEQFF.

The chain couples TRBV24-1 to TRBJ2-1; TRBD1 aligns across 9 bases. J gave up 7 bases and V 5 bases, and 11 bases lay outside the gene matches. The CDR3 loop spans 16 amino acids. Per the germline V gene, CDR1 is KGHDR and CDR2 is SFDVKD. The CDR3 DNA follows: TGTGCCACCAGTGTCGTCTCCGGGACAGGGTCGAATGAGCAGTTCTTC. Translated: CATSVVSGTGSNEQFF.

The chain links TRBV3-1 to TRBJ2-7; 7 bases are shared with TRBD2. Germline assignment: CDR1 LGHDT and CDR2 YNNKEL (reference sequence). V lost 5 bases and J lost 7; bases outside the gene matches: 14. CDR3 length: 15 amino acids. In DNA form, the CDR3 reads TGTGCCAGCAGCGGGGACTATAGCGAAAAGGGGGAGCAGTACTTC. It yields the protein CASSGDYSEKGEQYF.

V usage is TRBV7-6 and J usage is TRBJ2-7, with a tentative D call TRBD2 (6 bases). V lost 1 base and J lost 2, with 12 bases in between. The CDR3 spans 15 residues. The V gene's germline CDR1 is SGHVS and CDR2 FNYEAQ. The CDR3, as DNA: TGTGCCAGCAGCTTAGGGGTGACTAGTACCTACGAGCAGTACTTC. Its translation: CASSLGVTSTYEQYF.

V is TRBV25-1 and J is TRBJ2-3; D possibly corresponds to TRBD1 (6 bases). Germline V gives CDR1 MGHDK, CDR2 SYGVNS. This CDR3 contains 13 residues. The V end lost 5 bases, the J end lost 6 bases, and 12 bases lay between the germline ends. CDR3 DNA: TGTGCCAGCAGTACCAGGGGTAGGGATACGCAGTATTTT. It codes for CASSTRGRDTQYF.

This clonotype was counted only a few times. The chain recombines TRBV12-3 or TRBV12-4 with TRBJ1-1, with D unresolved. The CDR3 consists of 13 residues. V lost 6 bases, J lost 2 bases, and 10 bases lay in between. In nucleotides, the CDR3 is TGTGCCAGCAGATACACGAGTAACACTGAAGCTTTCTTT. This encodes CASRYTSNTEAFF.

V gene TRBV24-1 combines with J gene TRBJ2-2, with 10 bases lining up with TRBD2. This CDR3 is built from 15 residues. Germline-derived CDR1 and CDR2 are KGHDR and SFDVKD. V lost 3 bases, J lost 8 bases, and 5 bases stayed unmatched. CDR3 sequence: CATSDASGSTGELFF. The DNA for the CDR3 is TGTGCCACCAGTGATGCTAGCGGGAGTACGGGGGAGCTGTTTTTT.

The chain recombines TRBV25-1 with TRBJ2-1, with D possibly matching TRBD2 (6 bases). The V end lost 1 base, the J end lost 7 bases, and 17 bases lay between the germline ends. This CDR3 contains 16 residues. Germline lookup yields CDR1 MGHDK and CDR2 SYGVNS. The CDR3 region has the DNA TGTGCCAGCAGTGAATCCCGAGCGGGCAGGAGTAATGAGCAGTTCTTC. Translating gives CASSESRAGRSNEQFF. Together with reference TRBV25-1 and TRBJ2-1, the CDR3 gives the full variable domain: EADIYQTPRYLVIGTGKKITLECSQTMGHDKMYWYQQDPGMELHLIHYSYGVNSTEKGDLSSESTVSRIRTEHFPLTLESARPSHTSQYLCASSESRAGRSNEQFFGPGTRLTVL.

The chain recombines TRBV28 with TRBJ1-5, with 9 bases identical to TRBD1. CDR3 length: 14 amino acids. V shed 5 bases and J 5 bases; nucleotides not matched to a gene: 4. The germline CDR1 and CDR2 sequences are MDHEN and SYDVKM. This CDR3 reads CASSQRQGDQPQHF. The CDR3 coding sequence is TGTGCCAGCAGTCAACGACAGGGGGATCAGCCCCAGCATTTT.

The V gene is TRBV7-9, the J gene TRBJ2-2; D unresolved. The V and J ends lost 2 bases and 8 bases respectively, with 9 bases between them. Germline CDR1 is SEHNR and CDR2 is FQNEAQ (reference sequence). This CDR3 has 13 residues. CDR3 region: CASSLNGLGELFF. CDR3 DNA: TGTGCCAGCAGCTTAAACGGGCTGGGGGAGCTGTTTTTT.

The rearrangement uses TRBV12-3 or TRBV12-4 and TRBJ2-7; D remains unclear. CDR3 size: 16 residues. Trimming removed 3 bases from V and 6 bases from J, with 21 bases in between. In DNA, the CDR3 is TGTGCCAGCAGTTTGTATCCGGGCGCACCTCGAGGCGAGCAGTACTTC. This encodes CASSLYPGAPRGEQYF.

In its sample, this clonotype was seen a few times. The rearrangement uses TRBV20-1 and TRBJ2-1, with TRBD2 identical over 9 bases. The CDR3 consists of 14 residues. V lost 3 bases and J lost 6; bases outside the gene matches: 6. Per germline, CDR1 DFQATT and CDR2 SNEGSKA (reference sequence). In DNA, the CDR3 is TGCAGTGCTAGTAGAGCGGGAGGTCTCAATGAGCAGTTCTTC. Its protein product is CSASRAGGLNEQFF.

This clonotype has a count of ten or more. The V and J genes are TRBV12-3 or TRBV12-4 and TRBJ2-2; 8 positions agree with TRBD2. Germline trimming cut 7 bases from V and 6 bases from J; bases unmatched to any gene: 7. CDR3 length equals 14 residues. CDR3 region: CASTSAGGPGELFF. The CDR3 region has the DNA TGTGCCAGCACTTCCGCGGGAGGCCCCGGGGAGCTGTTTTTT.

This clonotype appeared a few times. The chain combines TRBV7-2 with TRBJ1-5, with D tentatively TRBD1 (6 bases). Trimming took off 1 base at V and 6 bases at J, with 10 bases between the two ends. The CDR3 extends over 14 amino acids. The germline V gene has CDR1 SGHTA and CDR2 FQGNSA. CDR3 sequence: CASSLGVRGQPQHF. CDR3 DNA: TGTGCCAGCAGCTTAGGGGTCAGGGGTCAGCCCCAGCATTTT.

There are a few counts of this clonotype. The genes are TRBV15 and TRBJ2-6; D not resolved. V was trimmed by 8 bases and J by 0 bases, leaving 8 bases between them. The germline V gene encodes CDR1 LNHNV and CDR2 YYDKDF (reference sequence). The CDR3 has 14 amino acids. CDR3 DNA: TGTGCCACCCGAGATTCCTCTGGGGCCAACGTCCTGACTTTC. Encoded protein: CATRDSSGANVLTF.

The rearrangement uses TRBV7-6 and TRBJ1-4; no definite D call. The CDR3 consists of 13 residues. Germline CDR1 is SGHVS and CDR2 is FNYEAQ. V was trimmed by 4 bases and J by 8 bases, leaving 11 bases between them. CDR3: CASSSIVSEKLFF. The CDR3 DNA sequence: TGTGCCAGCAGCTCCATAGTTAGCGAAAAACTGTTTTTT. Full variable domain (missing parts from reference TRBV7-6 and TRBJ1-4): GAGVSQSPRYKVTKRGQDVALRCDPISGHVSLYWYRQALGQGPEFLTYFNYEAQQDKSGLPNDRFSAERPEGSISTLTIQRTEQRDSAMYRCASSSIVSEKLFFGSGTQLSVL.

This clonotype showed up just a few times. This sequence joins TRBV15 and TRBJ2-3, with 7 bases matching TRBD2. With 1 base clipped from V and 4 bases from J, the junction kept 5 bases outside the gene matches. The CDR3 runs to 15 residues. CDR1 and CDR2 from the germline V gene are LNHNV and YYDKDF (reference sequence). The CDR3 DNA reads TGTGCCACCAGCAGAGCTAGCGGCCGTGCAGATACGCAGTATTTT. Translating it yields CATSRASGRADTQYF.

In its sample, this clonotype was seen a few times. J is TRBJ1-1 and V is TRBV10-3; no reliable D call. The germline V and J ends were trimmed by 2 bases and 0 bases, with 16 bases remaining between them. The germline CDR1 and CDR2 sequences are ENHRY and SYGVKD. This CDR3 is 17 amino acids long. The CDR3 DNA sequence: TGTGCCATCAGTGAGCGCCCGGGAGAAGGTATGAACACTGAAGCTTTCTTT. Translating gives CAISERPGEGMNTEAFF.

This sequence joins TRBV2 and TRBJ2-6; no clear D. Trimming took 5 bases from V and 4 from J, leaving 12 bases between them. The CDR3 extends over 15 amino acids. The V gene's germline CDR1 is SNHLY and CDR2 FYNNEI. The CDR3 DNA is TGTGCCAGCAGTTCAGTAGGGCTGGGGGCCAACGTCCTGACTTTC. Its protein is CASSSVGLGANVLTF.

The rearrangement links TRBV7-2 to TRBJ2-7, with D unresolved. Deletions cut 4 bases from V and 5 bases from J, with 12 bases between. Germline CDR1 is SGHTA and CDR2 is FQGNSA. The CDR3 sequence is 13 residues long. The CDR3 coding sequence is TGTGCCAGCAGCTCCCTCGGACGTAACGAGCAGTACTTC. Its protein product is CASSSLGRNEQYF.